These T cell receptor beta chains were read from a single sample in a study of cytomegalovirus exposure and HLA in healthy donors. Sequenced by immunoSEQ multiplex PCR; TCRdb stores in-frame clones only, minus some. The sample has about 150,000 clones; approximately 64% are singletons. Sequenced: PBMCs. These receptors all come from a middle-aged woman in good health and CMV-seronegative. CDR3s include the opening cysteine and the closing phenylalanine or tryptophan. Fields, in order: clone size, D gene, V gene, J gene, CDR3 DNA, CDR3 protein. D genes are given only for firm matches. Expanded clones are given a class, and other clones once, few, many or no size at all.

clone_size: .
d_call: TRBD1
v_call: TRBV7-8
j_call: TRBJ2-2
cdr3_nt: TGTGCCAGCAGCTTAGTGACAGGGTTTACCGGGGAGCTGTTTTTT
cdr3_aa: CASSLVTGFTGELFF

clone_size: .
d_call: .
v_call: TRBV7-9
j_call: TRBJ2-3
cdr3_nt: TGTGCCAGCAGCCCCCTTCGGCTAGGGGCAGATACGCAGTATTTT
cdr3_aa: CASSPLRLGADTQYF

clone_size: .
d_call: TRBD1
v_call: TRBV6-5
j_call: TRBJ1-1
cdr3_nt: TGTGCCAGCACTAAGACAGGGGGAGACACTGAAGCTTTCTTT
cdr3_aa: CASTKTGGDTEAFF

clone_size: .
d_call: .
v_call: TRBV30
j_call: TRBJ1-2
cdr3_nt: TGTGCCTGGAGAAGGGGAGGCACGGGACCGCTGAACTATGGCTACACCTTC
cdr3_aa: CAWRRGGTGPLNYGYTF

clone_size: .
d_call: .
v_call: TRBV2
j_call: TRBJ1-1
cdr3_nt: TGTGCCAGCAGTGAAGCCCTCTTGAGAGGTGAAGCTTTCTTT
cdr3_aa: CASSEALLRGEAFF

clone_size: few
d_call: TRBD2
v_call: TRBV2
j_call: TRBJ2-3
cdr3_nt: TGTGCCAGCAGTGCGGGACTAGGAGGCACAGATACGCAGTATTTT
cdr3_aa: CASSAGLGGTDTQYF

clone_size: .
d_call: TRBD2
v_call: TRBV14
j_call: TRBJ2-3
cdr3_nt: TGTGCCAGCAGCCAAGGGAGCGGGGGACGCACAGATACGCAGTATTTT
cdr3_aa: CASSQGSGGRTDTQYF

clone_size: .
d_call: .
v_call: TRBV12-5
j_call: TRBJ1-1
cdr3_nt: TGTGCTAGTGGTCCCGGGTGGGGGGAGGGGAACACTGAAGCTTTCTTT
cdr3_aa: CASGPGWGEGNTEAFF

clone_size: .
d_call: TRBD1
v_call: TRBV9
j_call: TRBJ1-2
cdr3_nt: TGTGCCAGCAGCGTAGCTACCGGGGACAGTAACTATGGCTACACCTTC
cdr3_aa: CASSVATGDSNYGYTF

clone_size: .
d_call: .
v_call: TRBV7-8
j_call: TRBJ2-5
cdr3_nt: TGTGCCAGCAGCCCGGAGGTACCAGAGACCCAGTACTTC
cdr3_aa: CASSPEVPETQYF

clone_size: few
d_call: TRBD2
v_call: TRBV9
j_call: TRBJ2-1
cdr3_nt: TGTGCCAGCAGCCCTCTCGACCCAGCGGGGGGATACTACAATGAGCAGTTCTTC
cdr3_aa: CASSPLDPAGGYYNEQFF

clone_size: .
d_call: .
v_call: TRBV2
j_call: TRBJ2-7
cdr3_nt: TGTGCCAGCAAGGACAGTAGCTCCTACGAGCAGTACTTC
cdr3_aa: CASKDSSSYEQYF

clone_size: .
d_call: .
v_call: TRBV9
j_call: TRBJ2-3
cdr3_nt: TGTGCCAGCAGCGTAGGAGGAGCGGTGGATACGCAGTATTTT
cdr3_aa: CASSVGGAVDTQYF

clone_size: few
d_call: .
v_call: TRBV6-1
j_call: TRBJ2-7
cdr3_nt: TGTGCCAGCAGTCCACAGGGCTACGAGCAGTACTTC
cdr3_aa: CASSPQGYEQYF

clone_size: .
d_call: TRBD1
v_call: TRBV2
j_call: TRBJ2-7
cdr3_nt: TGTGCCAGCAGTGCCGGGACAGGGATTCAACAAGAGCAGTACTTC
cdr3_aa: CASSAGTGIQQEQYF

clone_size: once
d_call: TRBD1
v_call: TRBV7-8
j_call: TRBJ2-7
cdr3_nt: TGTGCCAGCAGCCTCCTGGGACAGGGGATTAGCGAGCAGTACTTC
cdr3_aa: CASSLLGQGISEQYF

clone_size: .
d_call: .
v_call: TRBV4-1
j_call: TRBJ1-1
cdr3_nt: TGCGCCAGCAGCCGCTCCCTAGTGGGGGGGAAGGCTGAAGCTTTCTTT
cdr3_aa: CASSRSLVGGKAEAFF

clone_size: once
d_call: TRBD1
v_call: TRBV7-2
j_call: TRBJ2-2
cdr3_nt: TGTGCCAGCGGGCTAGACAGGGTTCGTTTCGGGGAGCTGTTTTTT
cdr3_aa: CASGLDRVRFGELFF

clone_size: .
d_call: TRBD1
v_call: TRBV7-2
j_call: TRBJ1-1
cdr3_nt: TGTGCCAGCAGCTTGTCCCGGGACAGGGTTGAAGCTTTCTTT
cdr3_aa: CASSLSRDRVEAFF

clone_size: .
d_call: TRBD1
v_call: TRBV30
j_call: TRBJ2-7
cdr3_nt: TGTGCCTGGAGTGTCGGGACAGGGGCCTACGAGCAGTACTTC
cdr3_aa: CAWSVGTGAYEQYF

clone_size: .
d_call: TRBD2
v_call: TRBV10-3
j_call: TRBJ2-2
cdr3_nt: TGTGCCATCAGTGACCGCGGGGGGCTGAACACCGGGGAGCTGTTTTTT
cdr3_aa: CAISDRGGLNTGELFF

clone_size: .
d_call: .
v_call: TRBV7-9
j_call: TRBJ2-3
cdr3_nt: TGTGCCAGCAGCTTCCCCGGAAGGGGGTCCCGCACAGATACGCAGTATTTT
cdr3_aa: CASSFPGRGSRTDTQYF

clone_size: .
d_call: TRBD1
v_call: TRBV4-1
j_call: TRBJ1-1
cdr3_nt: TGCGCCAGCAGCCTGACAGGGGGCAACACTGAAGCTTTCTTT
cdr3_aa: CASSLTGGNTEAFF

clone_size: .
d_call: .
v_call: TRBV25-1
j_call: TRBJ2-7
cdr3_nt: TGTGCCAGCAGTCCTACCCCCGACAGCTACGAGCAGTACTTC
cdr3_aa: CASSPTPDSYEQYF

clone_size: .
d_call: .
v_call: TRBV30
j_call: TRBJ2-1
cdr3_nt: TGTGCCTGGGGACAGACCTCTCGCAGTGAGCAGTTCTTC
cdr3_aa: CAWGQTSRSEQFF

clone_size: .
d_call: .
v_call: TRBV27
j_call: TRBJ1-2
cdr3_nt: TGTGCCAGCAGTTCCCCGGCGGGAGGCTACACCTTC
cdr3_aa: CASSSPAGGYTF

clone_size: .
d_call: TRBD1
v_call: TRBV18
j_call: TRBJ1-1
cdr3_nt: TGTGCCAGCTCACCACGGATTGGAGGGACAGAAAACAGGGACACTGAAGCTTTCTTT
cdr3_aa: CASSPRIGGTENRDTEAFF

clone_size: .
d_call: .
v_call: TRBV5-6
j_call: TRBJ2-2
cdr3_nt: TGTGCCAGCAGATATGGGCCCGACACCGGGGAGCTGTTTTTT
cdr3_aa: CASRYGPDTGELFF

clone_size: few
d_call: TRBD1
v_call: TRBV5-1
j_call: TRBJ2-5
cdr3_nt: TGCGCCAGCAGCTTGGGGACAGGGGGTGAGACCCAGTACTTC
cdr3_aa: CASSLGTGGETQYF

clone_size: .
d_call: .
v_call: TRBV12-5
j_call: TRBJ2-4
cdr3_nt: TGTGCTAGTGGTTTCCCACAGGGAAACATTCAGTACTTC
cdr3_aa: CASGFPQGNIQYF

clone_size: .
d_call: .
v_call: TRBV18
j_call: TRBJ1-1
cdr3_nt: TGTGCCAGCTCACCCCTAACAGGGAACACTGAAGCTTTCTTT
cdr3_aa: CASSPLTGNTEAFF

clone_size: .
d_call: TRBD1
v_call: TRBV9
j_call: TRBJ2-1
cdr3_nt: TGTGCCAGCAGCGTAGCAGGACAGGGAGGTGATGAGCAGTTCTTC
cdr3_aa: CASSVAGQGGDEQFF

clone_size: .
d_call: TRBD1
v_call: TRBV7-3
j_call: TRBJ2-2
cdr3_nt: TGTGCCAGCAGCCCTGACAGGGGCACCGGGGAGCTGTTTTTT
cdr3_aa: CASSPDRGTGELFF

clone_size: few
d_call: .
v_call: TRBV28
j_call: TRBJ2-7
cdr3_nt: TGTGCCAGCAGTTTAGTCGGCGGGGCGACAGGGCATCGGGGCGAGCAGTACTTC
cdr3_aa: CASSLVGGATGHRGEQYF

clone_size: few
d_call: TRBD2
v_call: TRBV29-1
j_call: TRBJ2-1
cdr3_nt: TGCAGCGCTTCTCTAGCGGGGGGGGCGGGTGAGCAGTTCTTC
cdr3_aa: CSASLAGGAGEQFF

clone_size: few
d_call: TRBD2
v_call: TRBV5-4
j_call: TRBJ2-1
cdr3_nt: TGTGCCAGCAGTGTCGCGGGGGGGCTTTACAATGAGCAGTTCTTC
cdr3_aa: CASSVAGGLYNEQFF

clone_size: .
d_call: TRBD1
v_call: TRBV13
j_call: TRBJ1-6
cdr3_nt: TGTGCCAGCAGCTTCGGGACAGGGAGAAATTCACCCCTCCACTTT
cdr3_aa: CASSFGTGRNSPLHF

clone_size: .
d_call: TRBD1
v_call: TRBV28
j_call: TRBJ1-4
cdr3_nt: TGTGCCAGCAGTGCCGGTAGGGGGCCCCCTAATGAAAAACTGTTTTTT
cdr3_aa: CASSAGRGPPNEKLFF

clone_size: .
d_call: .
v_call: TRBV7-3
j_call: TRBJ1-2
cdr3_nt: TGTGCCAGCCTCAGAACCGAATGTGGCTACACCTTC
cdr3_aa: CASLRTECGYTF

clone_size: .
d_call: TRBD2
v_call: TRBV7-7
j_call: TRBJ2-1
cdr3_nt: TGTGCCAGCAGCTTTAGGCGGGGGGCCTCCTACAATGAGCAGTTCTTC
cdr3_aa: CASSFRRGASYNEQFF

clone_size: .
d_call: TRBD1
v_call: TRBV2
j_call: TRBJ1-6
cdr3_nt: TGTGCCAGCAGTGTGTGGGACAGGGCCCTCGCGGGCTGGAATAATTCACCCCTCCACTTT
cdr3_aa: CASSVWDRALAGWNNSPLHF